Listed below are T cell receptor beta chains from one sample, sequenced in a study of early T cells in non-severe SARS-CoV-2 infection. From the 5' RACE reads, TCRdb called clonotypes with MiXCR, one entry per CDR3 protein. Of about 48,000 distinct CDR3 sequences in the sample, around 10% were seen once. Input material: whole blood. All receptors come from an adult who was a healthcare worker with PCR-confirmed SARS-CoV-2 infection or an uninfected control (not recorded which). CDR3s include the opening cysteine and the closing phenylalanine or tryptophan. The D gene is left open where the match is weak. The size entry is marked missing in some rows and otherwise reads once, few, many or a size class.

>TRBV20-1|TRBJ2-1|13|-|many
CSARDWEQIEQFF
TGCAGTGCTAGAGATTGGGAACAGATTGAGCAGTTCTTC
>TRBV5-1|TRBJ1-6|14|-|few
CASTDKKGLGPLHF
TGCGCCAGTACGGACAAAAAGGGGCTAGGACCCCTCCACTTT
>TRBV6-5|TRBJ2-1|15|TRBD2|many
CASRIAGTSYNEQFF
TGTGCCAGCAGAATAGCGGGAACTTCTTACAATGAGCAGTTCTTC
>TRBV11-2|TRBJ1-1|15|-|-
CASSRDKWPNTEAFF
TGTGCCAGCAGCCGGGACAAATGGCCGAACACTGAAGCTTTCTTT
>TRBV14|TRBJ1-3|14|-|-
CASSQGMSGNTIYF
TGTGCCAGCAGCCAAGGCATGTCTGGAAACACCATATATTTT
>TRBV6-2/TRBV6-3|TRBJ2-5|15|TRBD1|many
CASSYRGDSRETQYF
TGTGCCAGCAGTTACAGAGGGGACAGCCGGGAGACCCAGTACTTC
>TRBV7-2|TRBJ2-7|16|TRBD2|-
CASSSGLAGGAYEQYF
TGTGCCAGCAGCTCGGGACTAGCGGGAGGTGCCTACGAGCAGTACTTC
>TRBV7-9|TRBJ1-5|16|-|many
CASSLAGDSSNQPQHF
TGTGCCAGCAGCTTAGCGGGTGATTCTAGCAATCAGCCCCAGCATTTT
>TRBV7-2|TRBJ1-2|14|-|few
CASSLATRNYGYTF
TGTGCCAGCAGCTTAGCGACACGGAACTATGGCTACACCTTC
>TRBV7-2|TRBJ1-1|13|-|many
CASSLAGNTEAFF
TGTGCCAGCAGCTTGGCAGGGAACACTGAAGCTTTCTTT
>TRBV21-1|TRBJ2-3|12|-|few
CASSIRTFPQYF
TGTGCCAGCAGCATTAGGACGTTCCCGCAGTATTTT
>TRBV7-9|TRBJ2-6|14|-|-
CASSLISGANVLTF
TGTGCCAGCAGCTTAATCTCTGGGGCCAACGTCCTGACTTTC
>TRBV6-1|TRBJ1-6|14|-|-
CASSFSGGGSPLHF
TGTGCCAGCAGTTTCTCCGGGGGCGGGTCACCCCTCCACTTT
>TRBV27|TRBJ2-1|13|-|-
CASSLLASSEQFF
TGTGCCAGCAGTTTGTTGGCTTCCAGTGAGCAGTTCTTC
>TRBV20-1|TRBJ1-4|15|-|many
CSARDLQGGNEKLFF
TGCAGTGCTAGAGATTTACAGGGCGGTAATGAAAAACTGTTTTTT
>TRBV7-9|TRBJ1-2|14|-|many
CASSSPGAGYGYTF
TGTGCCAGCAGCTCCCCAGGGGCTGGCTATGGCTACACCTTC
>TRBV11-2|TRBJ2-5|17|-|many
CASSLGYGQRGAETQYF
TGTGCCAGCAGCTTAGGGTACGGGCAGCGAGGGGCAGAGACCCAGTACTTC
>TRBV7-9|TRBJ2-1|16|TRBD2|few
CASSFGSGRIYNEQFF
TGTGCCAGCAGCTTCGGCAGCGGGAGAATCTACAATGAGCAGTTCTTC
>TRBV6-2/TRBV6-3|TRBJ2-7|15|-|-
CASTVRGQAGYEQYF
TGTGCCAGCACCGTACGGGGACAAGCAGGCTACGAGCAGTACTTC
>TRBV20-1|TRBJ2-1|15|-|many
CSARAEGSIYNEQFF
TGCAGTGCTAGAGCGGAGGGGAGTATCTACAATGAGCAGTTCTTC
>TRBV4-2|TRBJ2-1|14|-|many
CASSSLRLDNEQFF
TGTGCCAGCAGCTCTTTGCGTCTAGACAATGAGCAGTTCTTC
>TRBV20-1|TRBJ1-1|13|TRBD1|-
CSATGAVNTEAFF
TGCAGTGCCACAGGGGCCGTGAACACTGAAGCTTTCTTT
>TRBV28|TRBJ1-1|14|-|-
CASSLWKAGTEAFF
TGTGCCAGCAGTCTTTGGAAGGCGGGGACTGAAGCTTTCTTT
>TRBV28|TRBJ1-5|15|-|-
CASRTQGLSNQPQHF
TGTGCCAGCAGAACCCAGGGATTGAGCAATCAGCCCCAGCATTTT
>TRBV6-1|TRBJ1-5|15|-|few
CASSVSGGSNQPQHF
TGTGCCAGCAGTGTTTCGGGGGGAAGCAATCAGCCCCAGCATTTT
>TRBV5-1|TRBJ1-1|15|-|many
CASSLVPGGGTEAFF
TGCGCCAGCAGCTTGGTCCCGGGGGGAGGCACTGAAGCTTTCTTT
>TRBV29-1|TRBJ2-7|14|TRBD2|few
CSVKTSGRAHEQYF
TGCAGCGTCAAGACCAGCGGGAGGGCCCACGAGCAGTACTTC
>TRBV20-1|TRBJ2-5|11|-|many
CSASQEETQYF
TGCAGTGCTAGTCAGGAAGAGACCCAGTACTTC
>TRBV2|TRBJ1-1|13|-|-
CAAPTGMNTEAFF
TGTGCCGCGCCAACGGGTATGAACACTGAAGCTTTCTTT
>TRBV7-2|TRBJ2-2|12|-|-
CASSRYTGELFF
TGTGCCAGCAGCCGATACACCGGGGAGCTGTTTTTT
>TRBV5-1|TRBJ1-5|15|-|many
CASSLGGRSNQPQHF
TGCGCCAGCAGCTTGGGTGGACGGTCCAATCAGCCCCAGCATTTT
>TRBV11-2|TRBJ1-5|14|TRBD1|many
CASSLYNRGQPQHF
TGTGCCAGCAGCTTATACAACAGGGGGCAGCCCCAGCATTTT
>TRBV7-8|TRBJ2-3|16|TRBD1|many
CASSLGEYRGTDTQYF
TGTGCCAGCAGCTTAGGGGAATACAGGGGAACAGATACGCAGTATTTT
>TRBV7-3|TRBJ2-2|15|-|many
CASSLSLLGTGELFF
TGTGCCAGCAGCTTAAGCCTCTTGGGGACCGGGGAGCTGTTTTTT
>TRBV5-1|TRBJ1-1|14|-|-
CASSLATVNTEAFF
TGCGCCAGCAGCTTGGCGACAGTGAACACTGAAGCTTTCTTT
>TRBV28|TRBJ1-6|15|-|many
CASNLGPRGNSPLHF
TGTGCCAGCAACCTAGGTCCCAGGGGTAATTCACCCCTCCACTTT
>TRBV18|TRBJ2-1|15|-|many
CASSPPERVYNEQFF
TGTGCCAGCTCACCACCCGAGCGAGTCTACAATGAGCAGTTCTTC
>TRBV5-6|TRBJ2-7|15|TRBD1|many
CASSPGQGGGYEQYF
TGTGCCAGCAGCCCTGGACAGGGAGGAGGCTACGAGCAGTACTTC
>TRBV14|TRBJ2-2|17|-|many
CASSQELVAANTGELFF
TGTGCCAGCAGCCAAGAACTTGTAGCGGCGAACACCGGGGAGCTGTTTTTT
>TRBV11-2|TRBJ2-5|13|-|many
CASSQAERETQYF
TGTGCCAGCAGCCAAGCGGAGCGGGAGACCCAGTACTTC
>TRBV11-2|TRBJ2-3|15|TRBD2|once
CASSPSGSLSDTQYF
TGTGCCAGCAGCCCTAGCGGTAGTCTATCAGATACGCAGTATTTT
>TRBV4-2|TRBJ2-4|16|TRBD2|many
CASSQETSGRRYIQYF
TGTGCCAGCAGCCAAGAGACTAGCGGGAGGCGGTACATTCAGTACTTC
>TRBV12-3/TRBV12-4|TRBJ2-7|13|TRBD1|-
CASREGQGIEQYF
TGTGCCAGCAGGGAGGGACAGGGGATCGAGCAGTACTTC
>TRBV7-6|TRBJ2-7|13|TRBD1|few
CASSPGGRYEQYF
TGTGCCAGCAGTCCAGGGGGTCGCTACGAGCAGTACTTC
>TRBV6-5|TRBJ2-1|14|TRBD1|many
CASTGTGGYNEQFF
TGTGCCAGCACCGGGACAGGGGGATACAATGAGCAGTTCTTC
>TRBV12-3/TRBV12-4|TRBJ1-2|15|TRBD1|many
CASSSPGTGFLGYTF
TGTGCCAGCAGTTCTCCCGGGACAGGATTTCTCGGCTACACCTTC
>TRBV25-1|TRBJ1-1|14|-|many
CASTVGSPPIEAFF
TGTGCCAGCACGGTTGGCAGCCCACCGATTGAAGCTTTCTTT
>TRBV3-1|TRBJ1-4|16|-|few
CASSPPSAGANEKLFF
TGTGCCAGCAGCCCCCCCTCCGCCGGCGCCAATGAAAAACTGTTTTTT
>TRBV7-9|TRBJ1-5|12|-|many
CATGQDNQPQHF
TGTGCTACCGGGCAGGACAATCAGCCCCAGCATTTT
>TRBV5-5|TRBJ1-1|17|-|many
CASSWETVVSMNTEAFF
TGTGCCAGCAGCTGGGAGACAGTAGTAAGTATGAACACTGAAGCTTTCTTT
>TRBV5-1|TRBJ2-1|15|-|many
CASSLVGGDYNEQFF
TGCGCCAGCAGCTTGGTGGGTGGGGACTACAATGAGCAGTTCTTC
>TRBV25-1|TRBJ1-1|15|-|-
CASSEYNRLNTEAFF
TGTGCCAGCAGTGAATATAACAGATTGAACACTGAAGCTTTCTTT
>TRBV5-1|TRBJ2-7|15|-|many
CASSNAGIHSYEQYF
TGCGCCAGCAGCAACGCCGGGATTCATTCCTACGAGCAGTACTTC
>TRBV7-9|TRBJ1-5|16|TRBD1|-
CASSAPGQGGRQPQHF
TGTGCCAGCAGCGCCCCGGGACAGGGGGGAAGACAGCCCCAGCATTTT
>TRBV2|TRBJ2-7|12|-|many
CASPARAGEQYF
TGTGCCAGCCCCGCCAGGGCGGGAGAGCAGTACTTC
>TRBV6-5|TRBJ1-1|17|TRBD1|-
CASSYGGQGWMNTEAFF
TGTGCCAGCAGTTACGGAGGACAGGGATGGATGAACACTGAAGCTTTCTTT
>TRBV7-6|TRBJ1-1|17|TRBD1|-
CASSHSAGTVMNTEAFF
TGTGCCAGCAGCCACTCGGCCGGGACAGTAATGAACACTGAAGCTTTCTTT
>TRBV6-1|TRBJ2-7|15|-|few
CASSEAWRGPYEQYF
TGTGCCAGCAGTGAAGCGTGGCGGGGGCCCTACGAGCAGTACTTC
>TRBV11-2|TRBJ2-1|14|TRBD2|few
CATGGSPHYNEQFF
TGTGCCACGGGGGGGAGCCCCCACTACAATGAGCAGTTCTTC
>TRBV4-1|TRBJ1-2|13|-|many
CASSQGQDYGYTF
TGCGCCAGCAGCCAAGGACAGGACTATGGCTACACCTTC